This section outlines one T cell receptor (beta chain) sequence together with its context. Antigen unknown. Germline V gives CDR1 SGHRS, CDR2 YFSETQ. V was pared by 6 bases and J by 2 bases, with 6 bases of the junction left unmatched. The CDR3 has 15 amino acids. Clones were read by immunoSEQ multiplex PCR, and TCRdb kept only the in-frame ones, dropping some. The sample has more than 100,000 clones, approximately 92% seen once. This specimen belongs to a study of T cell responses to AZD1222 COVID-19 vaccine. On the study more broadly: Second-dose intervals of approximately 4 or approximately 12 weeks were pooled. Whole-study results and caveats: Variant regions that are unmutated are reportedly the target of nearly half of spike-specific TCRs. Repertoires were obtained only post-peak T cell response. Across the whole spike, CD4 TCRs peaked at regions 160-218 and 743-854.

This clonotype originated in an adult in good health. The chain carries TRBV5-1 and TRBJ2-5, with 11 nucleotides matching TRBD2. Here the sequenced sample was peripheral blood, taken on day 0 of AZD1222 vaccination. CDR3 sequence: CASTPLAGAQETQYF. The CDR3 nucleotides read TGCGCCAGCACCCCACTAGCGGGGGCTCAAGAGACCCAGTACTTC.